Reported below is one TCR beta chain. This specimen comes from a study of patients and donors after allogeneic stem cell transplantation. TCRdb independently ran MiXCR on the RT-PCR reads; one entry per CDR3 protein. The sample shows 390,000 or so distinct CDR3 sequences, about a sixth of them seen only once. Trimming took 0 bases from V and 8 from J, leaving 10 bases between them. The length of the CDR3 is 13 residues. Germline V gives CDR1 LGHNA, CDR2 YNFKEQ. The receptor's source is a human donor who was either an allogeneic HSCT recipient or a stem cell or donor lymphocyte infusion donor (not recorded which). It is not recorded whose cells these are; they may come from a transplant donor. J is TRBJ1-2 and V is TRBV4-2; D unclear. Sequencing used blood, either unsorted or a sorted T cell fraction (not recorded which). The CDR3 loop is CASSQDLIPGYTF. The CDR3 nucleotides are TGTGCCAGCAGCCAAGATCTGATCCCCGGCTACACCTTC.